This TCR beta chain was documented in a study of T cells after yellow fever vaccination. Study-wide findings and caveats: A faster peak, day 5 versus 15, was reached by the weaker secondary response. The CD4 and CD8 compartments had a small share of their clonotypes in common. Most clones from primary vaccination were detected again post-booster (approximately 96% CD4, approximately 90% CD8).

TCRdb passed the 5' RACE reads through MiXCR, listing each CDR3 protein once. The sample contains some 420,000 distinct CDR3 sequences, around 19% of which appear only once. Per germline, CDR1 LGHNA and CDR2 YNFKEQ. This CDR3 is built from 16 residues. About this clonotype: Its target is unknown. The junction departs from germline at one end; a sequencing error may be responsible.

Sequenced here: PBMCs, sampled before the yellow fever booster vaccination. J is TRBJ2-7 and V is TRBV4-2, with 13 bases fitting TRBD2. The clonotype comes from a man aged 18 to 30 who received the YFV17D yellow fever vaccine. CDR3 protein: CASSQELAGGPYEQYF. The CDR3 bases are TGTGCCAGCAGCCAAGAACTAGCGGGGGGGCCCTATGAGCAGTACTTC.